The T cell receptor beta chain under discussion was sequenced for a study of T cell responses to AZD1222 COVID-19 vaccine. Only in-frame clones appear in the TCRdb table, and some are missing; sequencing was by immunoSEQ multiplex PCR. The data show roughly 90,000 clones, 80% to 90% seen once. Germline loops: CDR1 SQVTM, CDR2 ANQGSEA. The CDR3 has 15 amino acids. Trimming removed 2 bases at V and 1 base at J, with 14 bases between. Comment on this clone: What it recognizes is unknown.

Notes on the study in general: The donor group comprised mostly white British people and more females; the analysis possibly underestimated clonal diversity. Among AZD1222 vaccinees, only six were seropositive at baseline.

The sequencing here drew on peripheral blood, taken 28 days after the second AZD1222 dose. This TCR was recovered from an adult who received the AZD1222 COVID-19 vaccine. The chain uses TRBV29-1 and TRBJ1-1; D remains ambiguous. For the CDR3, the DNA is TGCAGCGTTGAACATCGTATAGGGTGGAACACTGAAGCTTTCTTT. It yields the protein CSVEHRIGWNTEAFF.